A single sample is the source of the 5 T cell receptor beta chains below, sequenced in a study of blood T cell repertoires in COVID-19. Produced via immunoSEQ multiplex PCR; TCRdb's table is partial and in-frame only. The sample holds under 150,000 clones, more than 75% seen once. The sequencing sample was made of peripheral blood. The source of these receptors is a man in his fifties with active COVID-19.

The V gene is TRBV4-1, the J gene TRBJ2-3; 12 bases line up with TRBD2. The CDR3 has 18 amino acids. Germline V gene data show CDR1 as MGHRA and CDR2 as YSYEKL. Trimming removed 4 bases from V and 2 bases from J; junction bases left unmatched: 10. As DNA, the CDR3 is TGCGCCAGCAGCCGCTATCTAGGACTAGCGGGGTCCACAGATACGCAGTATTTT. The encoded protein is CASSRYLGLAGSTDTQYF.

The chain combines TRBV9 with TRBJ2-1; TRBD1 matches 8 bases. The germline gives CDR1 SGDLS, CDR2 YYNGEE. CDR3 length equals 19 residues. V was pared by 0 bases and J by 1 base, with 12 bases of the junction left unmatched. The CDR3 DNA reads as TGTGCCAGCAGCGTAGAATACTCGGGGACAGGAGGATCCTACAATGAGCAGTTCTTC. It translates to CASSVEYSGTGGSYNEQFF. Supplemented by reference TRBV9 and TRBJ2-1, the full variable domain reads DSGVTQTPKHLITATGQRVTLRCSPRSGDLSVYWYQQSLDQGLQFLIQYYNGEERAKGNILERFSAQQFPDLHSELNLSSLELGDSALYFCASSVEYSGTGGSYNEQFFGPGTRLTVL.

The sample holds a few counts of this clone. The chain is built from TRBV11-3 and TRBJ2-1; 7 bases line up with TRBD2. Trimming cost V 1 base and J 5 bases; bases outside gene matches: 8. This CDR3 comprises 16 residues. The germline gives CDR1 SGHNT, CDR2 YENEEA. CDR3 bases: TGTGCCAGCAGCTTAGGGGTCCGGGACTACAACAATGAGCAGTTCTTC. This encodes CASSLGVRDYNNEQFF.

The chain has TRBV28 and TRBJ2-7, with 8 positions matching TRBD2. The CDR3 contains 13 residues. V shed 7 bases and J 2 bases; nucleotides not matched to a gene: 4. Germline CDR1 reads MDHEN; CDR2 reads SYDVKM. This CDR3 is CASTTGGTYEQYV. In DNA form, the CDR3 reads TGTGCCAGCACTACGGGAGGGACCTACGAGCAGTACGTC.

The CDR3 nucleotides are TGCAGCGTTCCTTCAGGGGGCGGGGGCACAGATACGCAGTATTTT. It specifies CSVPSGGGGTDTQYF. The V and J genes are TRBV29-1 and TRBJ2-3; 8 bases align to TRBD1. The CDR3 has 15 amino acids. With V trimmed by 5 bases and J by 1 base, 8 bases remained unmatched. CDR1 SQVTM and CDR2 ANQGSEA come from the germline V gene.